A single sample gave rise to the 31 T cell receptor beta chains below, sequenced in a study of blood T cell repertoires in COVID-19. Assay used: immunoSEQ multiplex PCR; TCRdb lists only in-frame clones, some missing. The table includes 250,000 to 300,000 clones, approximately 88% detected once. The source material was peripheral blood. These receptors all stem from a woman aged 25 to 39 who had recovered from COVID-19.

This chain connects TRBV5-8 to TRBJ2-2; 12 bases line up with TRBD2. Germline lookup yields CDR1 SGHTS and CDR2 YDEGEE. CDR3 size: 15 residues. V shed 4 bases, J shed 5 bases, and the junction held 3 bases outside the gene matches. This CDR3 is CASSLGTSGTGELFF. For the CDR3, the DNA is TGTGCCAGCAGCCTTGGGACTAGCGGGACCGGGGAGCTGTTTTTT.

The rearrangement joins TRBV24-1 to TRBJ2-5; 8 bases line up with TRBD2. The V gene end was trimmed by 4 bases and the J gene end by 4 bases; junction bases not matched to a gene: 10. The CDR3 runs 16 residues. Germline loops: CDR1 KGHDR, CDR2 SFDVKD. CDR3 region: CATSDPSGGGVETQYF. The CDR3, as DNA: TGTGCCACCAGTGACCCCAGCGGGGGTGGTGTAGAGACCCAGTACTTC.

The CDR3 reads CASSQDGRGIQPQHF. The CDR3 nucleotides are TGCGCCAGCAGCCAAGATGGGAGGGGGATTCAGCCCCAGCATTTT. The J gene is TRBJ1-5, the V gene TRBV4-3; possible D gene TRBD1, 6 bases. Germline V gene data show CDR1 as LGHNA and CDR2 as YSLEER. The V end lost 0 bases, the J end lost 6 bases, and 12 bases lay between the germline ends. This CDR3 spans 15 amino acids.

This chain uses TRBV15 with TRBJ2-5; 8 nucleotides match TRBD2. The CDR3 consists of 17 residues. Trimming cost V 0 bases and J 6 bases; bases outside gene matches: 12. Germline-derived CDR1 and CDR2 are LNHNV and YYDKDF (reference sequence). The CDR3 spells CATSRDSKRGTLKTQYF. CDR3 coding DNA: TGTGCCACCAGCAGAGATTCTAAGCGGGGGACTCTTAAGACCCAGTACTTC.

V is TRBV7-9 and J is TRBJ1-2, with D uncertain. This CDR3 has 16 amino acids. Germline loops: CDR1 SEHNR, CDR2 FQNEAQ (reference sequence). V lost 2 bases, J lost 8 bases, and 21 bases lay in between. The CDR3 DNA reads as TGTGCCAGCAGCTTACCCGCACCTTTTAGTGCCGAAGGCTACACCTTC. Its protein product is CASSLPAPFSAEGYTF.

The chain joins TRBV18 to TRBJ2-1, with D unclear. The germline CDR1 and CDR2 sequences are KGHSH and LQKENI. The CDR3 contains 14 residues. V was clipped by 3 bases and J by 3 bases, with 9 bases between them. CDR3 loop: CASSPLNSYNEQFF. DNA of the CDR3: TGTGCCAGCTCACCGCTTAACAGCTACAATGAGCAGTTCTTC.

This clone was recorded once. This sequence joins TRBV5-1 and TRBJ2-3, with D possibly matching TRBD1 (5 bases). Per the germline V gene, CDR1 is SGHRS and CDR2 is YFSETQ. The CDR3 has 15 amino acids. V lost 0 bases, J lost 2 bases, and 10 bases lay in between. CDR3: CASSLGSGHTDTQYF. The CDR3 bases are TGCGCCAGCAGCTTGGGGTCAGGACACACAGATACGCAGTATTTT.

The chain couples TRBV11-1 to TRBJ1-2, with D possibly matching TRBD1 (6 bases). CDR1 is SGHAT, CDR2 FQDESV, per germline (reference sequence). Trimming took off 5 bases at V and 8 bases at J, with 18 bases between the two ends. The CDR3 has 14 amino acids. CDR3 nucleotides: TGTGCCAGCAGCAAGCAAGAGGGGGTCGGCGGCTACACCTTC. Translation gives CASSKQEGVGGYTF.

This clone was seen only once. J is TRBJ2-1 and V is TRBV7-2; 9 positions match TRBD1. Germline V lookup: CDR1 SGHTA, CDR2 FQGNSA. The CDR3 length is 17 residues. V lost 5 bases to trimming and J lost 3 bases; unmatched junction nucleotides: 11. This CDR3 is CASSTVPGQGYYNEQFF. The CDR3 coding sequence is TGTGCCAGCAGCACCGTCCCGGGACAGGGCTACTACAATGAGCAGTTCTTC.

The rearrangement uses TRBV6-5 and TRBJ2-4, with 7 bases identical to TRBD2. Germline CDR1 is MNHEY and CDR2 is SVGAGI. This CDR3 is built from 14 residues. V shed 5 bases and J 6 bases; nucleotides not matched to a gene: 7. The CDR3 loop reads CASSKRGAGNIQYF. CDR3 sequence (DNA): TGTGCCAGCAGTAAGCGGGGCGCCGGAAACATTCAGTACTTC.

The chain joins TRBV20-1 to TRBJ2-2; D is unclear. Trimming took off 3 bases at V and 4 bases at J, with 9 bases between the two ends. This CDR3 has 13 residues. The V gene's germline CDR1 is DFQATT and CDR2 SNEGSKA (reference sequence). The CDR3 nucleotides read TGCAGTGCTAGTCCGGCGGTCACCGGGGAGCTGTTTTTT. Translated, it gives CSASPAVTGELFF.

The chain links TRBV29-1 to TRBJ1-1; D gene ambiguous. Per the germline V gene, CDR1 is SQVTM and CDR2 is ANQGSEA. The CDR3 length is 14 residues. Trimming took off 4 bases at V and 6 bases at J, with 18 bases between the two ends. The CDR3 DNA reads as TGCAGCGTTGTCTTGACTGGGTCGGTAGCTGAAGCTTTCTTT. Translating it yields CSVVLTGSVAEAFF.

This clone was counted once. The chain links TRBV6-2 or TRBV6-3 to TRBJ2-3; 13 nucleotides agree with TRBD2. V lost 2 bases to trimming and J lost 7 bases; unmatched junction nucleotides: 12. Per the germline V gene, CDR1 is MNHEY and CDR2 is SVGEGT. The CDR3 sequence is 18 residues long. CDR3: CASSYRVLAGGPVNTQYF. CDR3 sequence (DNA): TGTGCCAGCAGTTACAGAGTACTAGCGGGGGGGCCTGTGAATACGCAGTATTTT.

V usage is TRBV6-5 and J usage is TRBJ2-7, with 9 bases lining up with TRBD1. Germline V gene data show CDR1 as MNHEY and CDR2 as SVGAGI. V was pared by 2 bases and J by 5 bases, with 7 bases of the junction left unmatched. CDR3 length equals 15 residues. DNA for the CDR3: TGTGCCAGCAGTTACACGGGACAGGGAGCCCACGAGCAGTACTTC. Amino acid sequence: CASSYTGQGAHEQYF.

The chain links TRBV11-2 to TRBJ1-4, with D tentatively TRBD1 (5 bases). The V gene's germline CDR1 is SGHAT and CDR2 FQNNGV. The CDR3 covers 14 residues. Trimming shortened V by 1 base and J by 5 bases, and 8 bases separated the two germline ends. CDR3 in DNA: TGTGCCAGCAGCTTAGGGGCAGGGAATGAAAAACTGTTTTTT. Its translation: CASSLGAGNEKLFF. The full variable domain, with the rest looked up from reference TRBV11-2 and TRBJ1-4, is EAGVAQSPRYKIIEKRQSVAFWCNPISGHATLYWYQQILGQGPKLLIQFQNNGVVDDSQLPKDRFSAERLKGVDSTLKIQPAKLEDSAVYLCASSLGAGNEKLFFGSGTQLSVL.

The CDR3 loop reads CASNPGAYNEQFF. The CDR3 nucleotides read TGTGCCAGCAACCCAGGGGCCTACAATGAGCAGTTCTTC. The chain uses TRBV2 and TRBJ2-1; tentatively, D is TRBD1 (6 bases). V was pared by 7 bases and J by 2 bases, with 9 bases between. The CDR3 consists of 13 residues. Looked up from germline, CDR1 is SNHLY and CDR2 is FYNNEI.

The chain has TRBV4-1 and TRBJ1-6; D perhaps matches TRBD1 (5 bases). V was trimmed by 0 bases and J by 8 bases, leaving 20 bases between them. The CDR3 is made up of 18 amino acids. CDR1 is MGHRA, CDR2 YSYEKL, per germline. The CDR3 here is CASSQDDNSGGDHSPLHF. The CDR3 DNA reads as TGCGCCAGCAGCCAAGATGATAACAGTGGGGGGGACCATTCACCCCTCCACTTT.

This clone appeared once. The rearrangement links TRBV6-5 to TRBJ2-7; 8 nucleotides match TRBD1. Per the germline V gene, CDR1 is MNHEY and CDR2 is SVGAGI. The J segment lost 1 base and the V segment lost 9 bases, leaving 8 bases of the junction unmatched. CDR3 length: 14 amino acids. CDR3 nucleotides: TGTGCCAGTCTACTTACAGGGGGGTCCTACGAGCAGTACTTC. Residues: CASLLTGGSYEQYF.

The V call is TRBV5-4, the J call TRBJ2-1; 9 bases are a match to TRBD2. This CDR3 has 16 amino acids. Trimming cost V 4 bases and J 2 bases; bases outside gene matches: 7. The V gene's germline CDR1 is SGHNT and CDR2 YYREEE (reference sequence). CDR3 in amino acids: CASSRGGGGAYNEQFF. The CDR3 nucleotides read TGTGCCAGCAGCCGCGGGGGCGGGGGGGCCTACAATGAGCAGTTCTTC.

This clone appeared a few times. The rearrangement links TRBV10-3 to TRBJ2-5; D is perhaps TRBD1 (5 bases). The V and J ends lost 2 bases and 2 bases respectively, with 9 bases between them. The germline CDR1 and CDR2 sequences are ENHRY and SYGVKD. The CDR3 is 14 amino acids. This CDR3 reads CAISEGALQETQYF. DNA for the CDR3: TGTGCCATCAGTGAGGGGGCATTACAAGAGACCCAGTACTTC.

As DNA, the CDR3 is TGTGCCAGCAGCTTATTCTCGGCGGATCTCCCCACAGATACGCAGTATTTT. Its translation: CASSLFSADLPTDTQYF. The chain uses TRBV7-6 and TRBJ2-3, with no clear D. The CDR3 consists of 17 residues. In germline, CDR1 is SGHVS, CDR2 FNYEAQ. The ends were cut back, 2 bases at V and 2 bases at J, with 17 bases in the middle.

This clone has just one count. The chain is built from TRBV30 and TRBJ2-3; possible D gene TRBD2, 5 bases. V dropped 4 bases and J dropped 7 bases, with 18 bases sitting between them. Germline CDR1 is GTSNPN and CDR2 is SVGIG (reference sequence). The CDR3 is made up of 14 amino acids. The DNA for the CDR3 is TGTGCCTGGACTTCAACGGGAAGTGGCTATACGCAGTATTTT. It codes for CAWTSTGSGYTQYF. Full variable domain (remainder filled in from reference TRBV30 and TRBJ2-3): SQTIHQWPATLVQPVGSPLSLECTVEGTSNPNLYWYRQAAGRGLQLLFYSVGIGQISSEVPQNLSASRPQDRQFILSSKKLLLSDSGFYLCAWTSTGSGYTQYFGPGTRLTVL.

In its sample, this clone was seen once. This sequence joins TRBV5-4 and TRBJ2-1; 7 nucleotides align to TRBD1. Unmatched junction bases numbered 16, after V lost 6 bases and J lost 7 bases. From germline, CDR1 is SGHNT and CDR2 YYREEE (reference sequence). This CDR3 is built from 16 residues. The CDR3 spells CASNYRGPTARNEQFF. The CDR3 nucleotides read TGTGCCAGCAACTACAGGGGCCCTACTGCCCGGAATGAGCAGTTCTTC.

In regard to this clone: The same CDR3 can be traced to other DNA sequences in this sample. The chain employs TRBV18 and TRBJ2-7, with 7 nucleotides matching TRBD1. Germline CDR1 reads KGHSH; CDR2 reads LQKENI. The CDR3 spans 15 residues. With V trimmed by 6 bases and J by 4 bases, 12 bases remained unmatched. As DNA, the CDR3 is TGTGCCAGCTCCCCAGAGAGGGGGCGCGGGTACGAGCAGTACTTC. This sequence encodes CASSPERGRGYEQYF. Based on the CDR3 plus reference TRBV18 and TRBJ2-7, the full variable domain is NAGVMQNPRHLVRRRGQEARLRCSPMKGHSHVYWYRQLPEEGLKFMVYLQKENIIDESGMPKERFSAEFPKEGPSILRIQQVVRGDSAAYFCASSPERGRGYEQYFGPGTRLTVT.

V usage is TRBV6-4 and J usage is TRBJ1-2, with no clear D. Trimming stripped 8 bases from V and 0 bases from J, with 16 bases between. The CDR3 length is 15 residues. Looked up from germline, CDR1 is MRHNA and CDR2 is SNTAGT. CDR3 region: CASPILRAANYGYTF. The CDR3 DNA sequence: TGTGCCAGCCCCATTCTGAGGGCAGCTAACTATGGCTACACCTTC.

This clone appeared a single time. The chain combines TRBV11-3 with TRBJ1-3; 12 bases align to TRBD1. From germline, CDR1 is SGHNT and CDR2 YENEEA. Trimming at V came to 5 bases and at J to 0 bases, leaving 11 bases not matched to a gene. The CDR3 extends over 19 amino acids. CDR3 in DNA: TGTGCCAGCAGCCCCGAACGGGACAGGGGGCCGAACTCTGGAAACACCATATATTTT. Translated: CASSPERDRGPNSGNTIYF. The variable domain in full, with the rest retrieved from reference TRBV11-3 and TRBJ1-3, is EAGVVQSPRYKIIEKKQPVAFWCNPISGHNTLYWYLQNLGQGPELLIRYENEEAVDDSQLPKDRFSAERLKGVDSTLKIQPAELGDSAVYLCASSPERDRGPNSGNTIYFGEGSWLTVV.

In this sample, this clone turned up once. V usage is TRBV7-8 and J usage is TRBJ1-1; D perhaps matches TRBD1 (5 bases). V was trimmed by 1 base and J by 4 bases, leaving 7 bases between them. Germline assignment: CDR1 SGHVS and CDR2 FQNEAQ. The CDR3 has 13 amino acids. The CDR3 DNA follows: TGTGCCAGCAGCTTAGTTCAGGGCACTGAAGCTTTCTTT. Translation gives CASSLVQGTEAFF.

This clone was detected only once. The chain combines TRBV5-8 with TRBJ1-5; D remains unclear. The CDR3 totals 16 residues. Per germline, CDR1 SGHTS and CDR2 YDEGEE. Between the trimmed V and J ends, which lost 6 bases and 3 bases, there was a span of 19 bases. CDR3 nucleotide sequence: TGTGCCAGCACCCTGTTCGGAGCGATGATCAATCAGCCCCAGCATTTT. Protein: CASTLFGAMINQPQHF.

The genes are TRBV11-2 and TRBJ2-7, with a possible D match to TRBD1 (5 bases). Germline lookup yields CDR1 SGHAT and CDR2 FQNNGV. CDR3 length: 14 residues. Trimming left V 0 bases short and J 2 bases short, with 8 bases between. The CDR3 DNA reads TGTGCCAGCAGCTTAGATCCCAGGGCCTACGAGCAGTACTTC. Its translation: CASSLDPRAYEQYF.

The chain links TRBV27 to TRBJ2-7; TRBD1 matches at 8 bases. Trimming removed 6 bases from V and 1 base from J; junction bases left unmatched: 11. The CDR3 is made up of 16 amino acids. Germline V lookup: CDR1 MNHEY, CDR2 SMNVEV (reference sequence). CDR3 nucleotide sequence: TGTGCCAGCAGACCAACCAGGGGGCTTGTGTCCTACGAGCAGTACTTC. It yields the protein CASRPTRGLVSYEQYF.

This clone is a singleton in its sample. The chain joins TRBV30 to TRBJ1-4; weak D call: TRBD1 (6 bases). Trimming removed 5 bases at V and 5 bases at J, with 12 bases between. CDR3 length equals 13 residues. The germline V gene has CDR1 GTSNPN and CDR2 SVGIG (reference sequence). This CDR3 reads CAWAGDRNEKLFF. The CDR3 DNA is TGTGCCTGGGCAGGGGATCGAAATGAAAAACTGTTTTTT.